This T cell receptor beta chain was recovered during a study of T cell changes during pregnancy in multiple sclerosis. As for this clone: One end of the junction does not line up with germline, which may come from a read error. Distinct nucleotide sequences in the sample also encode this CDR3.

Data came from immunoSEQ multiplex PCR; TCRdb stores just in-frame clones and leaves some out. The table shows approximately 22,000 clones, with 85% to 95% occurring only once. The source of this sequence is a female donor with multiple sclerosis, enrolled in a pregnancy study. Sample: CD8+ T cells from peripheral blood mononuclear cells, taken in the third trimester of pregnancy.

The CDR3 DNA follows: TGTGCCAGCAGCTTAGACAGGTACAATGAACAGTTCTTC. This sequence encodes CASSLDRYNEQFF. This rearrangement joins TRBV9 to TRBJ2-1; TRBD1 might be the D (6 bases). The CDR3 runs 13 residues. CDR1 is SGDLS and CDR2 is YYNGEE in the germline V gene.